A single sample is the source of the 26 T cell receptor beta chains below, sequenced in a study of beta chain features in type 1 diabetes. Expressed TCRB transcripts were sequenced because the isolated RNA had all been reverse transcribed beforehand. Here immunoSEQ multiplex PCR was the method, and the copy in TCRdb shows in-frame clones only, minus some. Of fewer than 250,000 clones detected, 9.6% appear once; the ten largest clones hold 0.03% to 0.035%. The sample was naive CD4+ T cells from blood. The source of these receptors is a young woman in good health.

V usage is TRBV9 and J usage is TRBJ1-2; D is uncertain. V lost 4 bases and J lost 7, with 11 bases in between. CDR1 and CDR2 from the germline V gene are SGDLS and YYNGEE. This CDR3 has 12 amino acids. Here the CDR3 reads CASSPPSSGYTF. In nucleotides, the CDR3 is TGTGCCAGCAGCCCCCCCTCCAGTGGCTACACCTTC.

The rearrangement joins TRBV30 to TRBJ2-7; no reliable D call. The V gene lost 2 bases and the J gene lost 7 bases, with 12 bases spanning the gap. From germline, CDR1 is GTSNPN and CDR2 SVGIG (reference sequence). CDR3 size: 12 residues. CDR3 bases: TGTGCCTGGAGTTTACTCTTCACGGAGCAGTACTTC. Amino acid sequence: CAWSLLFTEQYF. The variable domain in full, completed from reference TRBV30 and TRBJ2-7, reads SQTIHQWPATLVQPVGSPLSLECTVEGTSNPNLYWYRQAAGRGLQLLFYSVGIGQISSEVPQNLSASRPQDRQFILSSKKLLLSDSGFYLCAWSLLFTEQYFGPGTRLTVT.

The chain recombines TRBV7-8 with TRBJ1-2; TRBD1 is a possible D gene (5 bases). The CDR3 is 14 residues long. V lost 0 bases and J 7 bases, leaving 12 bases between the germline ends. Germline CDR1 is SGHVS and CDR2 is FQNEAQ. In DNA, the CDR3 is TGTGCCAGCAGCTTAGCGCAGGGAACTGGTGGCTACACCTTC. It specifies CASSLAQGTGGYTF.

The genes are TRBV5-6 and TRBJ1-2; no definite D call. The CDR3 runs 14 residues. V was pared by 0 bases and J by 4 bases, with 10 bases between. CDR1 and CDR2 from the germline V gene are SGHDT and YYEEEE. The CDR3 loop reads CASSLAGEGYGYTF. The CDR3 bases are TGTGCCAGCAGCTTGGCCGGGGAGGGCTATGGCTACACCTTC.

This clone turned up a few times. The chain couples TRBV5-5 to TRBJ1-1; weak D call: TRBD1 (5 bases). The germline V and J ends were trimmed by 7 bases and 4 bases, with 14 bases remaining between them. Germline lookup yields CDR1 SGHKS and CDR2 YYEKEE (reference sequence). CDR3 length equals 13 residues. CDR3 in amino acids: CASPGPGGTEAFF. CDR3 bases: TGTGCCAGCCCGGGGCCGGGGGGCACTGAAGCTTTCTTT.

The V and J genes are TRBV18 and TRBJ1-2; 8 bases are a match to TRBD1. Germline CDR1 KGHSH, CDR2 LQKENI. With 6 bases clipped from V and 6 bases from J, the junction kept 21 bases outside the gene matches. CDR3 size: 18 residues. This chain's CDR3 is CASSRDGTGGVGGHGYTF. CDR3 in DNA: TGTGCCAGCTCCAGAGACGGCACAGGGGGTGTTGGCGGTCATGGCTACACCTTC.

The chain recombines TRBV27 with TRBJ2-3, with 11 bases identical to TRBD2. In germline, CDR1 is MNHEY, CDR2 SMNVEV (reference sequence). The V segment lost 4 bases and the J segment 1 base; nucleotides outside the gene matches: 1. The CDR3 consists of 15 residues. CDR3 residues: CASSSLAGGTDTQYF. The DNA of the CDR3 is TGTGCCAGCAGTTCACTAGCGGGGGGCACAGATACGCAGTATTTT.

This clone showed up just a few times. V gene TRBV28 combines with J gene TRBJ2-1; 9 bases agree with TRBD1. The CDR3 length is 18 residues. Germline CDR1 MDHEN, CDR2 SYDVKM. The J segment lost 6 bases and the V segment lost 6 bases, leaving 18 bases of the junction unmatched. This CDR3 is CASRSQGARVVRGNEQFF. In DNA form, the CDR3 reads TGTGCCAGCAGGTCACAGGGGGCGCGGGTAGTCAGAGGCAATGAGCAGTTCTTC.

This clone was seen only a few times. This rearrangement joins TRBV15 to TRBJ1-6; 8 bases line up with TRBD1. Germline-derived CDR1 and CDR2 are LNHNV and YYDKDF (reference sequence). The CDR3 is 15 amino acids. Germline trimming cut 0 bases from V and 6 bases from J; bases unmatched to any gene: 1. The CDR3 nucleotides read TGTGCCACCAGCAGAGAGGACAGGGTTAATTCACCCCTCCACTTT. Its translation is CATSREDRVNSPLHF.

The chain has TRBV6-1 and TRBJ1-1; perhaps TRBD1 as D (5 bases). Germline CDR1 MNHNS, CDR2 SASEGT. V lost 0 bases to trimming and J lost 7 bases, with 12 bases between them. The CDR3 is 14 amino acids. For the CDR3, the DNA is TGTGCCAGCAGTGAAGCGCCCAGGGTGGGTGAAGCTTTCTTT. Its protein is CASSEAPRVGEAFF.

The gene calls are TRBV9 and TRBJ2-2; 11 nucleotides agree with TRBD2. Trimming removed 5 bases from V and 4 bases from J; junction bases left unmatched: 4. Germline V gene lookup returns CDR1 SGDLS and CDR2 YYNGEE. The CDR3 runs 15 residues. For the CDR3, the DNA is TGTGCCAGCAGTGTTAGCGGGGGGGCCACCGGGGAGCTGTTTTTT. It encodes CASSVSGGATGELFF.

This clone was recorded a few times. This chain connects TRBV29-1 to TRBJ1-1; 7 positions match TRBD1. The germline gives CDR1 SQVTM, CDR2 ANQGSEA. This CDR3 comprises 15 residues. V was pared by 7 bases and J by 4 bases, with 15 bases of the junction left unmatched. The CDR3: CSARQGGGSSTEAFF. The CDR3 bases are TGCAGCGCAAGACAGGGTGGGGGCAGCAGCACTGAAGCTTTCTTT.

This clone came up a few times. V is TRBV30 and J is TRBJ1-3; TRBD1 matches at 7 bases. Germline V gene sequence: CDR1 GTSNPN, CDR2 SVGIG (reference sequence). The CDR3 has 16 amino acids. J gave up 0 bases and V 1 base, and 6 bases lay outside the gene matches. DNA for the CDR3: TGTGCCTGGAGTGAGGGACAGAGAAGCTCTGGAAACACCATATATTTT. As protein: CAWSEGQRSSGNTIYF.

This clone occurred a few times. The CDR3 spells CASSIRTGSGANVLTF. CDR3 sequence (DNA): TGTGCCAGCAGCATAAGAACAGGGTCTGGGGCCAACGTCCTGACTTTC. The chain employs TRBV7-2 and TRBJ2-6, with a possible D match to TRBD1 (6 bases). V lost 5 bases and J lost 1, with 12 bases in between. Germline V gives CDR1 SGHTA, CDR2 FQGNSA. This CDR3 spans 16 amino acids. The entire variable domain, with the rest obtained from reference TRBV7-2 and TRBJ2-6, is as follows: GAGVSQSPSNKVTEKGKDVELRCDPISGHTALYWYRQSLGQGLEFLIYFQGNSAPDKSGLPSDRFSAERTGGSVSTLTIQRTQQEDSAVYLCASSIRTGSGANVLTFGAGSRLTVL.

This clone came up a few times. The rearrangement uses TRBV5-4 and TRBJ1-5; 7 bases are shared with TRBD1. This CDR3 has 12 residues. Germline trimming cut 7 bases from V and 3 bases from J; bases unmatched to any gene: 1. Germline V gene data show CDR1 as SGHNT and CDR2 as YYREEE (reference sequence). DNA for the CDR3: TGTGCCAGCGGGACAGACAATCAGCCCCAGCATTTT. This sequence encodes CASGTDNQPQHF.

This clone was counted between two and nine times. The gene calls are TRBV19 and TRBJ2-1, with D perhaps TRBD1 (6 bases). The CDR3 length is 14 residues. V was shortened by 5 bases and J by 6 bases, with 14 bases between the two germline ends. Germline loops: CDR1 LNHDA, CDR2 SQIVND (reference sequence). The CDR3 DNA sequence: TGTGCCAGTAGTCCACGTTCACAGGGCAATGAGCAGTTCTTC. Its translation: CASSPRSQGNEQFF.

The CDR3 DNA sequence: TGTGCCAGCAGCTTAGTAGTAGCGGGGAATACGCAGTATTTT. It specifies CASSLVVAGNTQYF. The chain is built from TRBV7-9 and TRBJ2-3; 8 positions agree with TRBD2. Germline V gene sequence: CDR1 SEHNR, CDR2 FQNEAQ (reference sequence). The CDR3 loop spans 14 amino acids. The J segment lost 7 bases and the V segment lost 1 base, leaving 4 bases of the junction unmatched.

This clone was seen a few times. This chain uses TRBV6-1 with TRBJ2-5; perhaps TRBD2 as D (6 bases). Germline CDR1 MNHNS, CDR2 SASEGT. Trimming pared 1 base from V and 2 bases from J, leaving 11 bases between. The CDR3 extends over 15 amino acids. CDR3 region: CASSEVFGGQETQYF. The DNA for the CDR3 is TGTGCCAGCAGTGAAGTGTTCGGGGGTCAAGAGACCCAGTACTTC.

There are a few counts of this clone. J is TRBJ2-3 and V is TRBV5-5, with 7 bases aligning to TRBD1. This CDR3 is 15 amino acids long. In germline, CDR1 is SGHKS, CDR2 YYEKEE (reference sequence). After removal of 1 base from V and 4 bases from J, the junction contained 6 bases not matched to a gene. As DNA, the CDR3 is TGTGCCAGCAGCTTGAGGCAGGGGGACGCAGATACGCAGTATTTT. It yields the protein CASSLRQGDADTQYF.

The chain couples TRBV30 to TRBJ2-7; 12 bases map to TRBD2. Per germline, CDR1 GTSNPN and CDR2 SVGIG (reference sequence). CDR3 length equals 21 residues. Trimming cost V 2 bases and J 2 bases; bases outside gene matches: 22. CDR3 DNA: TGTGCCTGGAGTCCGGGGGGACGGAGGCCTAGCGGGAGGGCCGGGGCCTACGAGCAGTACTTC. It codes for CAWSPGGRRPSGRAGAYEQYF.

This clone has just a few counts. The chain recombines TRBV30 with TRBJ1-5; TRBD1 might be the D (5 bases). This CDR3 contains 13 residues. Germline V CDR1 and CDR2: GTSNPN, SVGIG (reference sequence). V was shortened by 0 bases and J by 9 bases, with 12 bases between the two germline ends. The CDR3, as DNA: TGTGCCTGGAGTGTACAGGCCCGCGGGCCCCAGCATTTT. It specifies CAWSVQARGPQHF.

The chain is built from TRBV5-1 and TRBJ2-2, with 7 bases aligning to TRBD2. CDR1 SGHRS and CDR2 YFSETQ come from the germline V gene. The CDR3 runs 16 residues. After removal of 2 bases from V and 4 bases from J, the junction contained 8 bases not matched to a gene. The CDR3: CASSLSGLDFTGELFF. The CDR3 DNA reads as TGCGCCAGCAGCTTATCCGGACTAGACTTCACCGGGGAGCTGTTTTTT.

This clone showed up just a few times. This CDR3 is also generated by other DNA sequences in the sample. The J gene is TRBJ1-1, the V gene TRBV5-4, with TRBD1 matching over 7 bases. This CDR3 has 15 residues. Germline assignment: CDR1 SGHNT and CDR2 YYREEE (reference sequence). J gave up 0 bases and V 4 bases, and 6 bases lay outside the gene matches. The CDR3 bases are TGTGCCAGCAGCCCTAGGACAGGATTGAACACTGAAGCTTTCTTT. Its protein is CASSPRTGLNTEAFF.

The chain joins TRBV11-2 to TRBJ2-3; D is unclear. There are 13 residues in the CDR3. The ends were cut back, 5 bases at V and 6 bases at J, with 12 bases in the middle. Germline V gene data show CDR1 as SGHAT and CDR2 as FQNNGV. The CDR3 sequence: CASSRSPSDTQYF. The CDR3 nucleotides are TGTGCCAGCAGCAGGAGTCCCTCGGATACGCAGTATTTT.

This clone was seen more than once but under ten times. The V and J genes are TRBV2 and TRBJ2-7; 9 bases align to TRBD2. Germline V gene sequence: CDR1 SNHLY, CDR2 FYNNEI. V dropped 6 bases and J dropped 5; count of bases not matched to a gene: 11. The CDR3 runs to 15 residues. CDR3: CASRPRDSGSNEQYF. CDR3 nucleotide sequence: TGTGCCAGCAGACCTCGGGATAGCGGGAGCAACGAGCAGTACTTC.

V and J are TRBV25-1 and TRBJ1-1; maybe TRBD1 (6 bases). The CDR3 extends over 15 amino acids. V lost 6 bases, J lost 4 bases, and 18 bases lay in between. Germline CDR1 reads MGHDK; CDR2 reads SYGVNS. DNA for the CDR3: TGTGCCAGCAGATCTCTAATGGGGGCGAGCACTGAAGCTTTCTTT. This gives the protein CASRSLMGASTEAFF.